This TCR beta chain came from a study of early T cells in non-severe SARS-CoV-2 infection. Study as a whole: Sequenced material consisted of bulk RNA (from unsorted whole blood), and chains were unpaired. Study results and limitations: Lookups in VDJdb leaned toward anti-spike CD8 responses and missed private and CD4 specificities.

Germline V lookup: CDR1 MNHEY, CDR2 SVGEGT. V was trimmed by 8 bases and J by 1 base, leaving 12 bases between them. CDR3 length equals 14 residues. Worth noting for this clonotype: Its antigen is undetermined.

Researchers attached unique molecular identifiers to individual cDNA molecules. TCRdb re-called the 5' RACE reads through MiXCR, storing one row per CDR3 protein. The data show about 130,000 distinct CDR3 sequences, more than 12% seen once. The TCR was taken from an adult who was a healthcare worker with PCR-confirmed SARS-CoV-2 infection or an uninfected control (not recorded which). The material sequenced was whole blood. This rearrangement joins TRBV6-2 or TRBV6-3 to TRBJ2-1; weak D call: TRBD1 (5 bases). DNA of the CDR3: TGTGCCAGCGGCAGAGCAGGGTCCTACAATGAGCAGTTCTTC. This sequence encodes CASGRAGSYNEQFF.